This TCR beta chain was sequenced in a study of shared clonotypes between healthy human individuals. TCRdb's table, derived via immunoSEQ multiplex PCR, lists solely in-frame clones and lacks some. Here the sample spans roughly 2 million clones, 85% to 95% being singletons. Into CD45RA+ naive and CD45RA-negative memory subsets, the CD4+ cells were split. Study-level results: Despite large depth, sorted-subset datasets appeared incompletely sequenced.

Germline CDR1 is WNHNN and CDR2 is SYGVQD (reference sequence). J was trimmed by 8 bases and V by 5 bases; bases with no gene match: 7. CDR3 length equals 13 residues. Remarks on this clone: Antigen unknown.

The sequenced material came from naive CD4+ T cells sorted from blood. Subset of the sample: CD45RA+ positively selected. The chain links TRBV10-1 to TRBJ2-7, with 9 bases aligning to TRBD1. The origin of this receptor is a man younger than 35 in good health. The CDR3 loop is CASSPGQGSKQYF. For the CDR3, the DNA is TGCGCCAGCAGTCCGGGACAGGGTAGCAAGCAGTACTTC.